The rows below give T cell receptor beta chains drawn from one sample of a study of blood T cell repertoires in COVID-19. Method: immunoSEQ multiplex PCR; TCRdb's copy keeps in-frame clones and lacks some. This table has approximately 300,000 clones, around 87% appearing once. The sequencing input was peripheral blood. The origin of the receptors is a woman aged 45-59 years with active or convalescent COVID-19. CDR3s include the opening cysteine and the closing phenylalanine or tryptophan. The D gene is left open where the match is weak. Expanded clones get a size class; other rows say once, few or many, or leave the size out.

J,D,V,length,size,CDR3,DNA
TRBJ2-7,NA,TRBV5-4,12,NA,CASSPQGYEQYF,TGTGCCAGCAGCCCTCAGGGTTACGAGCAGTACTTC
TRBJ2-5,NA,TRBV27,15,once,CASSLAGMFQETQYF,TGTGCCAGCAGTTTAGCGGGCATGTTTCAAGAGACCCAGTACTTC
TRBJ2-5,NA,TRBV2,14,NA,CASSETLWRETQYF,TGTGCCAGCAGTGAAACGCTCTGGCGGGAGACCCAGTACTTC
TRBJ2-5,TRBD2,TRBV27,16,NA,CASSSRGLAGAETQYF,TGTGCCAGCAGTTCAAGGGGACTAGCGGGGGCAGAGACCCAGTACTTC
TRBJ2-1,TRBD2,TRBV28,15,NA,CASSPRGLGRNEQFF,TGTGCCAGCAGTCCCAGAGGACTAGGGCGAAATGAGCAGTTCTTC
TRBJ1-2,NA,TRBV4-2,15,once,CASSRDGQTSYGYTF,TGTGCCAGCAGCCGGGACGGACAGACAAGCTATGGCTACACCTTC
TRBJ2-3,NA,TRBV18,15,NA,CASSLPDKSTDTQYF,TGTGCCAGCTCACTCCCGGACAAGAGCACAGATACGCAGTATTTT
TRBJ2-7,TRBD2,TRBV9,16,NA,CASSVEGLAGRYEQYF,TGTGCCAGCAGCGTAGAGGGACTAGCGGGGCGGTACGAGCAGTACTTC
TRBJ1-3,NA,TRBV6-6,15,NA,CASSFTGSSGNTIYF,TGTGCCAGCAGTTTCACAGGGAGCTCTGGAAACACCATATATTTT
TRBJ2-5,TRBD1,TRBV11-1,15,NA,CASSSRDRVGETQYF,TGTGCCAGCTCCTCCCGGGACAGGGTGGGAGAGACCCAGTACTTC
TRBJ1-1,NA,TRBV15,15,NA,CATSAGGSMNTEAFF,TGTGCCACCAGCGCCGGCGGGTCAATGAACACTGAAGCTTTCTTT
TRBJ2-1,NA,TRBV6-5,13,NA,CASRTPDYNEQFF,TGTGCCAGCCGCACACCTGATTACAATGAGCAGTTCTTC
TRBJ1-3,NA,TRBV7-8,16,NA,CASSLNPPGTGNTIYF,TGTGCCAGCAGCTTAAACCCTCCGGGGACTGGAAACACCATATATTTT
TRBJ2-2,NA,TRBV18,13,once,CASSPVTTGELFF,TGTGCCAGCTCACCTGTGACAACCGGGGAGCTGTTTTTT
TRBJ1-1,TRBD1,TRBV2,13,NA,CAGIQGDNTEAFF,TGTGCCGGGATACAGGGGGACAACACTGAAGCTTTCTTT
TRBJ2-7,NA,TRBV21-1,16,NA,CASSPCWTGRTNEQYF,TGTGCCAGCAGTCCTTGCTGGACAGGGCGGACCAACGAGCAGTACTTC
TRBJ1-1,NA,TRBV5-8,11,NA,CASSLSGLAFF,TGTGCCAGCAGCTTGTCGGGACTAGCTTTCTTT
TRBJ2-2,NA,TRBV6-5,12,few,CASTRDTGELFF,TGTGCCAGCACCCGGGACACCGGGGAGCTGTTTTTT
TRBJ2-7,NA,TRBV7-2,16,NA,CASSLGSVLVKYEQYF,TGTGCCAGCAGCTTAGGTAGTGTCCTAGTAAAGTACGAGCAGTACTTC
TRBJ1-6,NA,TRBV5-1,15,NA,CASSFETSNNSPLHF,TGCGCCAGCAGCTTCGAGACATCCAATAATTCACCCCTCCACTTT
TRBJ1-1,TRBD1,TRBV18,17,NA,CASSPPGTGHMNTEAFF,TGTGCCAGCTCACCACCAGGGACAGGGCATATGAACACTGAAGCTTTCTTT
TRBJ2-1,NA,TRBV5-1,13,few,CASSHGQLNEQFF,TGCGCCAGCAGTCACGGACAGCTGAATGAGCAGTTCTTC
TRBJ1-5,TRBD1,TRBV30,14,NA,CAWTSDRVIQPQHF,TGTGCCTGGACATCGGACAGGGTTATTCAGCCCCAGCATTTT
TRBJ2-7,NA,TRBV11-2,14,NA,CASSLDLQGYEQYF,TGTGCCAGCAGCTTAGACCTTCAGGGGTACGAGCAGTACTTC